These 32 T cell receptor beta chains share one sample of origin, sequenced in a study of a mutant IDH1 vaccine in newly diagnosed glioma. Time point: week 23, last vaccination. The vaccine gave 300 ug of a 20-mer mutant IDH1 peptide subcutaneously per dose. The assay was immunoSEQ multiplex PCR, and TCRdb's table has in-frame clones only and misses some. The sample shows about 82,000 clones, roughly 85% of them seen only once. No antigen has been identified for these receptors. Sequencing was performed on PBMCs, taken from a glioma patient whose treatment included an IDH1 peptide vaccine. The receptors were sampled from a young man with glioma. Some clones in this sample may be carry-over from other donors' samples.

The genes are TRBV5-1 and TRBJ2-5; TRBD1 is a possible D gene (5 bases). The CDR3 contains 14 residues. The V end lost 0 bases, the J end lost 5 bases, and 11 bases lay between the germline ends. In germline, CDR1 is SGHRS, CDR2 YFSETQ. CDR3 nucleotides: TGCGCCAGCAGCTTGGCCGCAGGGCTGGAGACCCAGTACTTC. Its protein product is CASSLAAGLETQYF. The variable domain in full, completed from reference TRBV5-1 and TRBJ2-5, reads KAGVTQTPRYLIKTRGQQVTLSCSPISGHRSVSWYQQTPGQGLQFLFEYFSETQRNKGNFPGRFSGRQFSNSRSEMNVSTLELGDSALYLCASSLAAGLETQYFGPGTRLLVL.

V and J are TRBV4-2 and TRBJ1-2, with 7 bases that match TRBD1. The CDR3 extends over 17 amino acids. Germline CDR1 reads LGHNA; CDR2 reads YNFKEQ. V trimming: 0 bases; J trimming: 4 bases; junction bases outside the gene matches: 11. For the CDR3, the DNA is TGTGCCAGCAGCCAAGATACAGGGGCAGGGGATATCTATGGCTACACCTTC. Translating gives CASSQDTGAGDIYGYTF.

This clone came up once. The J gene is TRBJ2-3, the V gene TRBV15; TRBD1 might be the D (5 bases). The CDR3 runs 17 residues. V gave up 1 base and J gave up 1 base, with 15 bases separating them. CDR1 is LNHNV, CDR2 YYDKDF, per germline (reference sequence). CDR3 sequence: CATSRGTPGVGTDTQYF. The CDR3 DNA is TGTGCCACCAGCAGAGGGACACCGGGCGTGGGCACAGATACGCAGTATTTT.

This clone was picked up one time. As DNA, the CDR3 is TGTGCCAGCAGCCTCAACTCTGGAAACACCATATATTTT. This encodes CASSLNSGNTIYF. The chain employs TRBV14 and TRBJ1-3; D ambiguous. Trimming cost V 4 bases and J 0 bases, with 4 bases left between them. The CDR3 totals 13 residues. CDR1 is SGHDN and CDR2 is FVKESK in the germline V gene.

The chain combines TRBV7-9 with TRBJ2-5; D possibly matches TRBD1 or TRBD2 (5 bases each). Trimming took 2 bases from V and 7 from J, leaving 17 bases between them. The germline V gene encodes CDR1 SEHNR and CDR2 FQNEAQ (reference sequence). The CDR3 spans 15 residues. The CDR3 DNA follows: TGTGCCAGCAGCTTATTCACCGGGACCGCTGGGACCCAGTACTTC. Its protein is CASSLFTGTAGTQYF.

This chain uses TRBV5-4 with TRBJ2-5; 8 nucleotides match TRBD2. The CDR3 consists of 14 residues. J lost 5 bases, V lost 5 bases, and 8 bases had no gene match. Per germline, CDR1 SGHNT and CDR2 YYREEE (reference sequence). This chain's CDR3 is CASSDRGGGETQYF. CDR3 nucleotides: TGTGCCAGCAGTGATCGGGGGGGCGGGGAGACCCAGTACTTC.

The chain has TRBV19 and TRBJ2-7, with 10 positions matching TRBD1. Germline CDR1 is LNHDA and CDR2 is SQIVND (reference sequence). V was pared by 6 bases and J by 6 bases, with 17 bases of the junction left unmatched. CDR3 length: 17 residues. CDR3 sequence: CASSPTGGFVGWIEQYF. The CDR3 coding sequence is TGTGCCAGTAGCCCGACAGGGGGCTTTGTAGGGTGGATCGAGCAGTACTTC. The full variable domain, with the rest looked up from reference TRBV19 and TRBJ2-7, is DGGITQSPKYLFRKEGQNVTLSCEQNLNHDAMYWYRQDPGQGLRLIYYSQIVNDFQKGDIAEGYSVSREKKESFPLTVTSAQKNPTAFYLCASSPTGGFVGWIEQYFGPGTRLTVT.

The chain recombines TRBV6-1 with TRBJ1-1; D might be TRBD1 (6 bases). The germline CDR1 and CDR2 sequences are MNHNS and SASEGT. The CDR3 covers 14 residues. V was shortened by 4 bases and J by 0 bases, with 9 bases between the two germline ends. CDR3 sequence: CASSARDMNTEAFF. The CDR3 coding sequence is TGTGCCAGCAGTGCACGGGACATGAACACTGAAGCTTTCTTT.

This clone occurred once. The CDR3 DNA sequence: TGTGCCTGGAGTGGAACAGAGCAAGGGGCCCAGTACTTC. As protein: CAWSGTEQGAQYF. The rearrangement uses TRBV30 and TRBJ2-5, with D possibly being TRBD1 (5 bases). Trimming removed 1 base from V and 9 bases from J, with 15 bases in between. Germline assignment: CDR1 GTSNPN and CDR2 SVGIG (reference sequence). This CDR3 is built from 13 residues.

This clone was seen a few times. The rearrangement links TRBV19 to TRBJ1-5; D gene ambiguous. The CDR3 consists of 13 residues. Looked up from germline, CDR1 is LNHDA and CDR2 is SQIVND (reference sequence). V shed 5 bases and J shed 4 bases, with 9 bases lying between them. Here the CDR3 reads CASSVVWNQPQHF. The CDR3, as DNA: TGTGCCAGTAGTGTAGTGTGGAATCAGCCCCAGCATTTT.

Written as DNA, the CDR3 is TGCGCCAGCAGCCAAGCCGGGGGGAGAACGAGTGGCTACACCTTC. This sequence encodes CASSQAGGRTSGYTF. The gene calls are TRBV4-1 and TRBJ1-2; D might be TRBD1 (5 bases). Germline-derived CDR1 and CDR2 are MGHRA and YSYEKL. V was clipped by 1 base and J by 7 bases, with 16 bases between them. The CDR3 sequence is 15 residues long.

The rearrangement uses TRBV28 and TRBJ2-7; D is possibly TRBD2 (5 bases). V lost 5 bases to trimming and J lost 6 bases, with 23 bases between them. The CDR3 spans 16 residues. Germline-derived CDR1 and CDR2 are MDHEN and SYDVKM. The CDR3 sequence: CASSLRTEVLWREQYF. The CDR3 DNA reads TGTGCCAGCAGTCTTCGAACGGAGGTTTTGTGGCGCGAGCAGTACTTC.

This chain uses TRBV7-9 with TRBJ2-4, with 8 bases aligning to TRBD1. V dropped 5 bases and J dropped 3; count of bases not matched to a gene: 15. Germline V gives CDR1 SEHNR, CDR2 FQNEAQ (reference sequence). The CDR3 spans 18 residues. The CDR3: CASSHMGDRGRIKNIQYF. The CDR3 bases are TGTGCCAGCAGCCACATGGGAGACAGGGGCCGGATCAAAAACATTCAGTACTTC.

V usage is TRBV29-1 and J usage is TRBJ2-7; TRBD1 agrees at 8 bases. Germline V lookup: CDR1 SQVTM, CDR2 ANQGSEA. The CDR3 consists of 15 residues. V lost 4 bases to trimming and J lost 1 base; unmatched junction nucleotides: 9. The CDR3 sequence is CSVGGWTGLSYEQYF. Written as DNA, the CDR3 is TGCAGCGTTGGGGGGTGGACAGGGTTGTCCTACGAGCAGTACTTC.

The V gene is TRBV30, the J gene TRBJ1-1; possibly TRBD1 for D (5 bases). Germline CDR1 is GTSNPN and CDR2 is SVGIG (reference sequence). The CDR3 runs 15 residues. Trimming left V 5 bases short and J 1 base short, with 17 bases between. This chain's CDR3 is CAWVLGGAWNTEAFF. The CDR3 DNA sequence: TGTGCCTGGGTCCTGGGGGGAGCCTGGAACACTGAAGCTTTCTTT.

This chain uses TRBV4-1 with TRBJ1-2, with 8 bases fitting TRBD1. J lost 2 bases, V lost 3 bases, and 8 bases had no gene match. The germline CDR1 and CDR2 sequences are MGHRA and YSYEKL. The length of the CDR3 is 16 residues. CDR3 nucleotide sequence: TGCGCCAGCAGCCACGCCATTCGGACAGGGAACTATGGCTACACCTTC. Amino acids: CASSHAIRTGNYGYTF.

The DNA of the CDR3 is TGTGCCAGCAGTTTCTTGAGGTTCGAAACAGATACGCAGTATTTT. Protein sequence: CASSFLRFETDTQYF. This chain links TRBV27 with TRBJ2-3; D gene uncertain. Germline CDR1 and CDR2: MNHEY and SMNVEV (reference sequence). The V end lost 3 bases, the J end lost 3 bases, and 13 bases lay between the germline ends. The CDR3 is made up of 15 amino acids.

The genes are TRBV5-4 and TRBJ2-7; 11 bases map to TRBD2. There are 17 residues in the CDR3. The V gene end was trimmed by 7 bases and the J gene end by 2 bases; junction bases not matched to a gene: 14. CDR1 is SGHNT and CDR2 is YYREEE in the germline V gene (reference sequence). The CDR3 region is CASAPGTSGSPTYEQYF. CDR3 nucleotide sequence: TGTGCCAGCGCCCCCGGGACTAGCGGAAGCCCAACCTACGAGCAGTACTTC. Using reference TRBV5-4 and TRBJ2-7 for the parts outside the CDR3, the full variable domain is ETGVTQSPTHLIKTRGQQVTLRCSSQSGHNTVSWYQQALGQGPQFIFQYYREEENGRGNFPPRFSGLQFPNYSSELNVNALELDDSALYLCASAPGTSGSPTYEQYFGPGTRLTVT.

The chain recombines TRBV2 with TRBJ1-3; D gene ambiguous. Germline CDR1 and CDR2: SNHLY and FYNNEI. Trimming took 3 bases from V and 3 from J, leaving 12 bases between them. The CDR3 is 15 amino acids. In DNA form, the CDR3 reads TGTGCCAGCAGTGACGGCGGTGAAGGTGGAAACACCATATATTTT. Its protein product is CASSDGGEGGNTIYF. Looking up the rest from reference TRBV2 and TRBJ1-3 gives the full variable domain: EPEVTQTPSHQVTQMGQEVILRCVPISNHLYFYWYRQILGQKVEFLVSFYNNEISEKSEIFDDQFSVERPDGSNFTLKIRSTKLEDSAMYFCASSDGGEGGNTIYFGEGSWLTVV.

The chain recombines TRBV7-2 with TRBJ1-1; the match to TRBD1 covers 11 bases. Germline V gene lookup returns CDR1 SGHTA and CDR2 FQGNSA. With V trimmed by 5 bases and J by 6 bases, 5 bases remained unmatched. This CDR3 has 14 residues. The chain's CDR3 is CASSRDRGGSEAFF. The CDR3 nucleotides are TGTGCCAGCAGCCGGGACAGGGGGGGATCTGAAGCTTTCTTT. The whole variable domain, filled in from reference TRBV7-2 and TRBJ1-1, reads GAGVSQSPSNKVTEKGKDVELRCDPISGHTALYWYRQSLGQGLEFLIYFQGNSAPDKSGLPSDRFSAERTGGSVSTLTIQRTQQEDSAVYLCASSRDRGGSEAFFGQGTRLTVV.

V usage is TRBV19 and J usage is TRBJ2-3, with D possibly being TRBD1 (6 bases). V shed 4 bases and J shed 4 bases, with 9 bases lying between them. Germline assignment: CDR1 LNHDA and CDR2 SQIVND (reference sequence). The CDR3 is 13 amino acids. The CDR3 region has the DNA TGTGCCAGTAGTACCAGGGGCGCAGATACGCAGTATTTT. It is translated as CASSTRGADTQYF.

The rearrangement joins TRBV6-1 to TRBJ2-3; 14 nucleotides align to TRBD2. This CDR3 comprises 15 residues. Germline V gene sequence: CDR1 MNHNS, CDR2 SASEGT. The V and J ends lost 6 bases and 4 bases, in that order; junction bases with no gene match: 3. This chain's CDR3 is CASSGLAGGSDTQYF. In DNA, the CDR3 is TGTGCCAGCAGCGGACTAGCGGGGGGTTCAGATACGCAGTATTTT.

The chain carries TRBV28 and TRBJ1-5, with D perhaps TRBD1 (6 bases). This CDR3 spans 15 amino acids. Deletions cut 4 bases from V and 6 bases from J, with 16 bases between. Germline assignment: CDR1 MDHEN and CDR2 SYDVKM. The CDR3 nucleotides read TGTGCCAGCAGTTCGAGAGGGGGACGTAGTCAGCCCCAGCATTTT. Translating gives CASSSRGGRSQPQHF. The full variable domain, in which reference TRBV28 and TRBJ1-5 provide the parts outside the CDR3, is DVKVTQSSRYLVKRTGEKVFLECVQDMDHENMFWYRQDPGLGLRLIYFSYDVKMKEKGDIPEGYSVSREKKERFSLILESASTNQTSMYLCASSSRGGRSQPQHFGDGTRLSIL.

The chain has TRBV7-3 and TRBJ2-1; no clear D gene. From germline, CDR1 is SGHTA and CDR2 FQGTGA. V gave up 1 base and J gave up 0 bases, with 10 bases separating them. The CDR3 sequence is 16 residues long. In DNA form, the CDR3 reads TGTGCCAGCAGCTTAATGGCGACCCGCTCCTACAATGAGCAGTTCTTC. Translated: CASSLMATRSYNEQFF.

The chain is built from TRBV2 and TRBJ2-7, with D unresolved. Germline V CDR1 and CDR2: SNHLY, FYNNEI. The CDR3 has 14 amino acids. Trimming took off 3 bases at V and 3 bases at J, with 12 bases between the two ends. This CDR3 is CASSDTRHLYEQYF. Here the CDR3 DNA reads TGTGCCAGCAGTGACACGAGACACCTCTACGAGCAGTACTTC. Filled out from reference TRBV2 and TRBJ2-7, the complete variable domain reads EPEVTQTPSHQVTQMGQEVILRCVPISNHLYFYWYRQILGQKVEFLVSFYNNEISEKSEIFDDQFSVERPDGSNFTLKIRSTKLEDSAMYFCASSDTRHLYEQYFGPGTRLTVT.

The chain is built from TRBV5-4 and TRBJ2-1, with a possible D match to TRBD1 (6 bases). In germline, CDR1 is SGHNT, CDR2 YYREEE (reference sequence). Trimming took 5 bases from V and 0 from J, leaving 12 bases between them. The CDR3 has 15 amino acids. The CDR3 DNA reads TGTGCCAGCAGTTCGGACAGCAGCTCCTACAATGAGCAGTTCTTC. This encodes CASSSDSSSYNEQFF.

The J gene is TRBJ1-1, the V gene TRBV28; D ambiguous. The germline CDR1 and CDR2 sequences are MDHEN and SYDVKM. Trimming pared 5 bases from V and 1 base from J, leaving 17 bases between. The CDR3 sequence is 16 residues long. The DNA for the CDR3 is TGTGCCAGCAGTCCCACACTGGGTTCGGGGAACACTGAAGCTTTCTTT. This encodes CASSPTLGSGNTEAFF.

This chain uses TRBV6-6 with TRBJ1-3; TRBD1 is a possible D gene (5 bases). Germline CDR1 reads MNHNY; CDR2 reads SVGAGI (reference sequence). The CDR3 sequence is 16 residues long. Trimming took off 5 bases at V and 0 bases at J, with 14 bases between the two ends. For the CDR3, the DNA is TGTGCCAGCAGTCCCCCAGGGACCTTCTCTGGAAACACCATATATTTT. It translates to CASSPPGTFSGNTIYF.

The chain carries TRBV9 and TRBJ2-5; 9 nucleotides line up with TRBD1. From germline, CDR1 is SGDLS and CDR2 YYNGEE. The CDR3 contains 16 residues. The junction had 7 bases not matched to a gene; V was cut back by 0 bases and J by 4 bases. CDR3 nucleotides: TGTGCCAGCAGCGTAGATACAGGGGGCAGGGGAGAGACCCAGTACTTC. It specifies CASSVDTGGRGETQYF. The whole variable domain, filled in from reference TRBV9 and TRBJ2-5, reads DSGVTQTPKHLITATGQRVTLRCSPRSGDLSVYWYQQSLDQGLQFLIQYYNGEERAKGNILERFSAQQFPDLHSELNLSSLELGDSALYFCASSVDTGGRGETQYFGPGTRLLVL.

This clone has a handful of counts. The chain couples TRBV9 to TRBJ2-1, with TRBD2 identical over 15 bases. Germline CDR1 reads SGDLS; CDR2 reads YYNGEE. The V and J ends lost 3 bases and 8 bases, in that order; junction bases with no gene match: 3. CDR3 size: 15 residues. The CDR3 is CASSAGTSGRHEQFF. CDR3 nucleotide sequence: TGTGCCAGCAGCGCTGGGACTAGCGGGAGGCATGAGCAGTTCTTC.

The chain is built from TRBV5-8 and TRBJ2-7; D is perhaps TRBD1 (6 bases). CDR1 is SGHTS, CDR2 YDEGEE, per germline. This CDR3 has 13 amino acids. V was pared by 3 bases and J by 3 bases, with 10 bases between. DNA of the CDR3: TGTGCCAGCAGCTGGGGACATGACTACGAGCAGTACTTC. Protein: CASSWGHDYEQYF.

This clone was picked up a small number of times. This chain joins TRBV19 and TRBJ1-1, with D maybe TRBD1 (6 bases). The CDR3 loop spans 13 amino acids. The V gene's germline CDR1 is LNHDA and CDR2 SQIVND (reference sequence). Trimming took off 6 bases at V and 2 bases at J, with 10 bases between the two ends. The CDR3 DNA sequence: TGTGCCAGTAGGCGGACAGACAACACTGAAGCTTTCTTT. This sequence encodes CASRRTDNTEAFF. Looking up the rest from reference TRBV19 and TRBJ1-1 gives the full variable domain: DGGITQSPKYLFRKEGQNVTLSCEQNLNHDAMYWYRQDPGQGLRLIYYSQIVNDFQKGDIAEGYSVSREKKESFPLTVTSAQKNPTAFYLCASRRTDNTEAFFGQGTRLTVV.